Listed here is a single TCR beta chain. The antigen is undetermined. This specimen belongs to a study of cytomegalovirus exposure and HLA in healthy donors. 60 Vbeta and 13 Jbeta primers were used in PCR. Sequenced by immunoSEQ multiplex PCR; TCRdb stores in-frame clones only, minus some. The repertoire consists of some 100,000 clones, with 65% to 85% occurring once and the leading ten covering 1.5% to 2%. The CDR3 covers 13 residues. Germline V CDR1 and CDR2: LNHDA, SQIVND (reference sequence). Germline trimming cut 6 bases from V and 6 bases from J; bases unmatched to any gene: 3. Whole-study results and caveats: The authors later found HLA-associated TCR beta chains more clonally expanded than equally common others. Diagnosis of cytomegalovirus status made by the classifier reportedly showed high specificity and sensitivity.

The rearrangement joins TRBV19 to TRBJ2-3, with TRBD1 identical over 10 bases. The material sequenced was PBMCs. This clonotype originated in a woman aged 40 to 49 in good health and CMV-seronegative. CDR3: CASRDRGRDTQYF. CDR3 nucleotides: TGTGCCAGTAGAGACAGGGGGCGGGATACGCAGTATTTT.